This T cell receptor (beta chain) was documented in a study of human T cells and chemical hapten exposure. This clonotype was counted once. Time point given: patch test 3, about 24 weeks after DPC sensitization. Specified treatment: therapeutic diphenylcyclopropenone sensitization with weekly scalp DPC. Unfractionated whole blood was the source of the extracted total RNA. V was cut by 4 bases and J by 6 bases, with 23 bases left in between. Germline values: CDR1 MDHEN, CDR2 SYDVKM. This CDR3 is built from 17 residues. TCRdb recomputed calls from the RACE reads with MiXCR, one row per CDR3 protein. The sample shows fewer than 50,000 distinct CDR3 sequences, roughly 9.5% of them seen only once.

The chain carries TRBV28 and TRBJ2-3; D assignment may be TRBD1 or TRBD2 (5 bases each). The TCR comes from a man in his forties or fifties with alopecia areata. Some clones in this sample may be carry-over from other donors' samples. Sequencing was performed on whole blood, taken in connection with sensitization to the hapten diphenylcyclopropenone (DPC). As DNA, the CDR3 is TGTGCCAGCAGTTACGACCCCCAGGGAGACCGAATCGATACGCAGTATTTT. This encodes CASSYDPQGDRIDTQYF.